This T cell receptor delta chain was captured in a study of gamma-delta chains in newborns, infants, children. As for the study in general: Polyclonal expansion of innate γδ T cells after birth follows microbial exposure.

Germline loops: CDR1 TVYSNPD, CDR2 GDNSRS (reference sequence). The CDR3 length is 17 residues. V shed 2 bases, J shed 0 bases, and the junction held 14 bases outside the gene matches. TCRdb reanalysed the reads via CATT. The sample lists 6,100 or so delta-chain clones; roughly 15% were seen once. This clone is termed medium-sized. The TCR was taken from a child who was a newborn, infant or young child, either healthy, febrile or measles-vaccinated (not recorded which). The chain is built from TRDV3 and TRDJ1; 8 nucleotides agree with TRDD3. The starting material was blood, obtained at baseline. In DNA form, the CDR3 reads TGTGCCTTTCTCCTTGGGGATACCCCGGTATACACCGATAAACTCATCTTT. It yields the protein CAFLLGDTPVYTDKLIF.